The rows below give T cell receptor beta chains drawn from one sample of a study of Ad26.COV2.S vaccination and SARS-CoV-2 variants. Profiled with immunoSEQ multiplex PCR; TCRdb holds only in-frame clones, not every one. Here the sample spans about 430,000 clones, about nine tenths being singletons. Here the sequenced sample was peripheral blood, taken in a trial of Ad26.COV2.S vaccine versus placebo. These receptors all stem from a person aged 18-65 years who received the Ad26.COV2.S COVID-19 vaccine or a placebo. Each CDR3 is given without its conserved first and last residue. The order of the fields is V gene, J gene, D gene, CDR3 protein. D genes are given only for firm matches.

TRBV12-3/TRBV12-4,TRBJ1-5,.,ASSLNSNQPQH
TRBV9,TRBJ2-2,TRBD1,ASSTRTGGPGELF
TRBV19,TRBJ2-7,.,ASSIDRRGIYEQY
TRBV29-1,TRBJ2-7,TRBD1,SVVTTDRGYEQY
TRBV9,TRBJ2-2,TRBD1,ASSVGQGYTGELF
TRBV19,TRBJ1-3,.,ASSIDQGTAGNTIY
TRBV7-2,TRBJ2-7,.,ASSFEWGEQY
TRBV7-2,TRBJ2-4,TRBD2,ASSPGGGGKNIQY
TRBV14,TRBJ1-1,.,ASSQGTFFGEAF
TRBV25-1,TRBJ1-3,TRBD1,ASSTRQGSNTIY
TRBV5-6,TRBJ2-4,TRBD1,ASSRRGTGQNIQY
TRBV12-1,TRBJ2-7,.,ASSFVYREGREQY
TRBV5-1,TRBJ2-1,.,ASSSGPGNEQF
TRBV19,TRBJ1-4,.,ASSLQGNNEKLF
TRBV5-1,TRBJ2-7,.,ASRAPNEPLYEQY
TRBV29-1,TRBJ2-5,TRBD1,SVGTGGETQY